The present T cell receptor (beta chain) was sequenced within a study of blood T cells in healthy people across ages. The use of a sample-barcoded 5' primer and a J-beta primer mix characterized a second PCR of roughly 6 to 11 cycles. Unique molecular identifiers of 12 random nucleotides labeled each cDNA. MiXCR, applied by TCRdb to the 5' RACE reads, yields one record per CDR3 protein. The sample has approximately 780,000 distinct CDR3 sequences, roughly 24% seen once. This CDR3 spans 16 amino acids. Trimming removed 6 bases at V and 4 bases at J, with 19 bases between. Germline V lookup: CDR1 MNHEY, CDR2 SVGEGT. Separately, the same data were catalogued under a study of T cells of mothers and their children. That study adds: It was related mother-child pairs that showed slightly higher overlap than unrelated pairs, without reaching significance. There were no persistent microchimeric T cell clones detected.

The chain employs TRBV6-2 or TRBV6-3 and TRBJ2-1; D uncertain. This sequence was found in a boy under 18 in good health. Sequenced input: blood. In DNA form, the CDR3 reads TGTGCCAGCAGCCCCTTCCATTCGACCCTTTACAATGAGCAGTTCTTC. It encodes CASSPFHSTLYNEQFF.